The rows below give T cell receptor beta chains drawn from one sample of a study of blood T cell repertoires in COVID-19. TCRdb's table, derived via immunoSEQ multiplex PCR, lists solely in-frame clones and lacks some. The sample records approximately 58,000 clones, roughly 90% being singletons. Sequencing input: peripheral blood. These TCRs come from a woman older than 75 with active COVID-19. Both conserved end residues are part of each CDR3. The D gene is left open where the match is weak. Clone size is stated in some rows and not others, as once, few, many or a class when expanded.

size	V	D	J	CDR3	DNA
.	TRBV19	.	TRBJ1-2	CASNPRQQTYGYTF	TGTGCCAGTAACCCCCGACAGCAGACCTATGGCTACACCTTC
.	TRBV20-1	.	TRBJ1-2	CSAPVGPRYTF	TGCAGTGCGCCAGTGGGCCCCCGCTACACCTTC
.	TRBV5-1	.	TRBJ1-1	CASSSNLQGNTEAFF	TGCGCCAGCAGCTCGAACTTACAGGGAAACACTGAAGCTTTCTTT
.	TRBV6-5	TRBD1	TRBJ1-1	CASSYRSTGAEAFF	TGTGCCAGCAGTTACCGATCAACAGGGGCTGAAGCTTTCTTT
.	TRBV14	.	TRBJ1-1	CASSIWTPNTEAFF	TGTGCCAGCAGCATTTGGACACCGAACACTGAAGCTTTCTTT
.	TRBV9	.	TRBJ2-6	CASSPGGYYSAGANVLTF	TGTGCCAGCAGCCCAGGAGGCTATTATAGCGCTGGGGCCAACGTCCTGACTTTC
.	TRBV19	TRBD2	TRBJ2-2	CASSSRNSGGVTGELFF	TGTGCCAGTAGCTCACGGAATAGCGGGGGGGTTACCGGGGAGCTGTTTTTT
.	TRBV3-1/TRBV3-2	.	TRBJ1-3	CASSQDQNWWAVRSGNTIYF	TGTGCCAGCAGCCAAGACCAGAATTGGTGGGCAGTTCGCTCTGGAAACACCATATATTTT
.	TRBV18	TRBD1	TRBJ2-5	CASSPQTGGGETQYF	TGTGCCAGCTCACCCCAGACAGGGGGCGGGGAGACCCAGTACTTC
.	TRBV7-2	.	TRBJ1-1	CASSLAGRGYAFF	TGTGCCAGCAGCTTAGCGGGCAGGGGATACGCTTTCTTT
.	TRBV18	.	TRBJ1-6	CASSPGGGNSPLHF	TGTGCCAGCTCACCCGGGGGGGGCAATTCACCCCTCCACTTT
.	TRBV7-8	TRBD2	TRBJ2-1	CASSSAPGGFDNEQFF	TGTGCCAGCAGCTCTGCTCCGGGGGGGTTTGACAATGAGCAGTTCTTC
.	TRBV11-3	TRBD1	TRBJ2-2	CASSLGARGPTGELFF	TGTGCCAGCAGCTTAGGGGCTAGGGGGCCCACCGGGGAGCTGTTTTTT
.	TRBV7-9	.	TRBJ2-5	CASSLDPRKETQYF	TGTGCCAGCAGCTTAGACCCTAGAAAAGAGACCCAGTACTTC
.	TRBV24-1	.	TRBJ1-2	CATSNPPAQDGYTF	TGTGCCACCAGCAACCCCCCCGCCCAGGATGGCTACACCTTC
.	TRBV6-2/TRBV6-3	TRBD2	TRBJ2-5	CASSFLAGGETQYF	TGTGCCAGCAGTTTTCTAGCGGGAGGGGAGACCCAGTACTTC
.	TRBV28	TRBD1	TRBJ2-7	CASRQGIDEQYF	TGTGCCAGCCGACAGGGGATCGACGAGCAGTACTTC
.	TRBV28	.	TRBJ2-1	CASRQGNYEQFF	TGTGCCAGCAGACAGGGTAACTATGAGCAGTTCTTC
few	TRBV3-1/TRBV3-2	.	TRBJ1-2	CASSLRMGASNYGYTF	TGTGCCAGCAGCCTCAGAATGGGAGCCTCTAACTATGGCTACACCTTC
.	TRBV7-9	TRBD1	TRBJ1-4	CASSLGQSNEKLFF	TGTGCCAGCAGCTTGGGACAGTCAAATGAAAAACTGTTTTTT
.	TRBV7-9	.	TRBJ1-3	CASSLAEASGNTIYF	TGTGCCAGCAGCTTAGCGGAGGCCTCTGGAAACACCATATATTTT
.	TRBV3-1/TRBV3-2	TRBD2	TRBJ2-1	CASSQDMREPYNEQFF	TGTGCCAGCAGCCAAGATATGCGGGAGCCCTACAATGAGCAGTTCTTC
.	TRBV6-6	.	TRBJ1-5	CASSWGPQPQHF	TGTGCCAGCAGTTGGGGGCCCCAGCCCCAGCATTTT
once	TRBV5-1	.	TRBJ2-5	CASSLNTGGETQYF	TGCGCCAGCAGCTTGAACACCGGAGGGGAGACCCAGTACTTC
.	TRBV19	.	TRBJ1-2	CASRGQAGGYTF	TGTGCCAGTAGGGGGCAGGCAGGCGGCTACACCTTC
.	TRBV11-2	.	TRBJ1-3	CASSLNRASSGNTIYF	TGTGCCAGCAGTTTAAACAGGGCAAGCTCTGGAAACACCATATATTTT
once	TRBV24-1	.	TRBJ2-1	CATSAAGEQFF	TGTGCCACCAGCGCTGCAGGTGAGCAGTTCTTC
.	TRBV2	TRBD1	TRBJ2-5	CASRVRQGASFEYF	TGTGCCAGCAGGGTTAGACAGGGGGCGAGTTTCGAGTACTTC
.	TRBV15	TRBD2	TRBJ2-7	CATSRVGLAGVYEQYF	TGTGCCACCAGCAGAGTTGGGCTAGCGGGGGTTTACGAGCAGTACTTC
.	TRBV21-1	.	TRBJ1-1	CANPGQDTLDRMNTEAFF	TGTGCCAACCCGGGACAGGATACCCTCGATCGCATGAACACTGAAGCTTTCTTT
.	TRBV19	.	TRBJ1-5	CASSIGRGTGNQPQHF	TGTGCCAGTAGTATAGGGAGGGGAACGGGCAATCAGCCCCAGCATTTT
.	TRBV24-1	.	TRBJ1-4	CATSRTVGEKLFF	TGTGCCACCAGCCGGACAGTGGGAGAAAAACTGTTTTTT
.	TRBV28	.	TRBJ2-5	CASSGTGSIEETQYF	TGTGCCAGCAGTGGAACAGGGTCCATCGAAGAGACCCAGTACTTC
.	TRBV6-5	.	TRBJ1-3	CASRFLGGSGNTIYF	TGTGCCAGCAGATTTTTAGGGGGTTCAGGAAACACCATATATTTT
few	TRBV28	TRBD2	TRBJ2-2	CASSHLAGGDTGELFF	TGTGCCAGCAGTCACCTAGCGGGAGGGGACACCGGGGAGCTGTTTTTT
.	TRBV4-2	.	TRBJ2-2	CASSQGKGANTGELFF	TGTGCCAGCAGCCAAGGAAAGGGGGCGAACACCGGGGAGCTGTTTTTT
.	TRBV5-4	.	TRBJ2-1	CASTKGGDSSYNEQFF	TGTGCCAGCACTAAGGGGGGGGATAGCTCCTACAATGAGCAGTTCTTC